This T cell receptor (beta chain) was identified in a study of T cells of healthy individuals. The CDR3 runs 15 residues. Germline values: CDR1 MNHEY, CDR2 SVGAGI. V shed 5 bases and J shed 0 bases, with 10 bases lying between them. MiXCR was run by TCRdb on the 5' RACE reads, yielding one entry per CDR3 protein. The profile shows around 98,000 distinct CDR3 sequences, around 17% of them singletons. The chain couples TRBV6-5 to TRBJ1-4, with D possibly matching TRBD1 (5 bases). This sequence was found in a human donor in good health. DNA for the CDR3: TGTGCCAGCAGTCCTGACAGTGCAACTAATGAAAAACTGTTTTTT. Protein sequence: CASSPDSATNEKLFF.